Sequencing of this TCR beta chain was carried out in a study of blood T cell repertoires in COVID-19. Assay: immunoSEQ multiplex PCR; the TCRdb copy retains only in-frame clones and omits some. This sample has around 180,000 clones; around 86% occur once, and the top ten carry under 9.5%. Germline loops: CDR1 SGHVS, CDR2 FQNEAQ. There are 15 residues in the CDR3. Trimming took 4 bases from V and 2 from J, leaving 12 bases between them. V is TRBV7-8 and J is TRBJ2-1; possible D gene TRBD2, 6 bases. The sequence was collected from a woman aged 25 to 39 who had recovered from COVID-19. Source material: PBMCs or T cells enriched from blood (not recorded which). The CDR3 spells CASSSTRLPYNEQFF. The CDR3 bases are TGTGCCAGCAGCTCGACTAGACTTCCCTACAATGAGCAGTTCTTC.